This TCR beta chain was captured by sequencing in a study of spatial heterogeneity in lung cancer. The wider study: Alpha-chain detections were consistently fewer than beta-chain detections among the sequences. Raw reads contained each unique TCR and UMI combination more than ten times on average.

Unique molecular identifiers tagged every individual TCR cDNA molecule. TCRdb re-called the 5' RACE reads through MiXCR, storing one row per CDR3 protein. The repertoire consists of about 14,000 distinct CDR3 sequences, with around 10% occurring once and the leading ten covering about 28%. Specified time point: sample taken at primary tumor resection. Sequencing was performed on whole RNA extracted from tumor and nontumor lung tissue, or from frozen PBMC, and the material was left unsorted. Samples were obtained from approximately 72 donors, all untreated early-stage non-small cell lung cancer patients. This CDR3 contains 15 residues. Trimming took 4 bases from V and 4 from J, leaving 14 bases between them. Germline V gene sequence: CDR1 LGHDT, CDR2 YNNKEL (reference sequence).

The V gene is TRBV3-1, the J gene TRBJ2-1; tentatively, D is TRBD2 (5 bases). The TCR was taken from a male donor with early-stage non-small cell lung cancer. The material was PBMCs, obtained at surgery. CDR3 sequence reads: CASSRGAEPYNEQFF. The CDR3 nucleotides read TGTGCCAGCAGCCGAGGAGCGGAGCCTTACAATGAGCAGTTCTTC.